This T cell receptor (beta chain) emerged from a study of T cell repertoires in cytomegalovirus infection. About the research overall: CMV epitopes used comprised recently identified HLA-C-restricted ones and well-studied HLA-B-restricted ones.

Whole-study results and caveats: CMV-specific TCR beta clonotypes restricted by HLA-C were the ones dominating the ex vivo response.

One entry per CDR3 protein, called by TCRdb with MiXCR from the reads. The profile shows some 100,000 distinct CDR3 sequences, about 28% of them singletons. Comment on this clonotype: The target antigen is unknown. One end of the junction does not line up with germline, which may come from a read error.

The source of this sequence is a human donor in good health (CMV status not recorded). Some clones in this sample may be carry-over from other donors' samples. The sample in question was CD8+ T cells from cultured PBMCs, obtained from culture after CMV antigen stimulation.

The CDR3 nucleotides read TGTGCCGGCAGCCAAGACCAGGGGGTAGGTGAGCAGTTCTTC. Translated: CAGSQDQGVGEQFF. The chain joins TRBV7-8 to TRBJ2-1; 7 bases map to TRBD1. Per the germline V gene, CDR1 is SGHVS and CDR2 is FQNEAQ. This CDR3 has 14 residues.